This record covers a single TCR beta chain. These data come from a study of T cell clones after liver transplantation. At the level of the study: Standard immunosuppression, with no induction, continued until 12-24 months after transplant.

The assay was immunoSEQ multiplex PCR, and TCRdb's table has in-frame clones only and misses some. This sample has under 85,000 clones; roughly 80% occur once, and the top ten carry approximately 0.79%. The specimen was CD4+ T cells from blood, collected 12 months after liver transplant. This receptor was taken from a human patient who received a liver transplant. Certain T cells may be donor cells from the graft.

This CDR3 reads CAWSSWGGDEQFF. CDR3 nucleotides: TGTGCCTGGTCTTCCTGGGGGGGAGATGAGCAGTTCTTC. The chain carries TRBV30 and TRBJ2-1, with 7 bases that match TRBD2. The CDR3 totals 13 residues. V shed 5 bases and J 8 bases; nucleotides not matched to a gene: 9. Per the germline V gene, CDR1 is GTSNPN and CDR2 is SVGIG (reference sequence).